Included here is one T cell receptor (beta chain) sequence, with context. Its recognized antigen is unknown. No base quality information exists; no much larger clone differs at one position. CDR1 and CDR2 are drawn from the germline V gene: SGHNT, YENEEA. The CDR3 covers 16 residues, taking in both the cysteine and the phenylalanine. The DNA shown is the 48-base CDR3, in frame from base 1. Here V drops 5 bases and J drops 1 base, and the junction holds 8 bases not matched to any gene. The cohort comprised roughly 30 patients with locally advanced or metastatic urothelial carcinoma treated at Memorial Sloan Kettering on a trial protocol. Peripheral blood mononuclear cells were collected pretreatment and during treatment, with between 1 and 8 total time points obtained per patient. The Qiagen DNeasy Blood extraction kit was used to purify genomic DNA from total PBMCs and tumor samples. Collected pretreatment and during treatment, PBMCs were isolated and stored as previously described.

The sample comes from a study of PD-L1 blockade in urothelial cancer (dated 2017 in TCRdb). With regard to the full study: All patients started therapy at some point between 2014 and 2016 and received atezolizumab 1,200 mg intravenously every 3 weeks. Patients had an ECOG performance status of 0 or 1 and had received between 0 and 3 prior chemotherapy regimens. A median of roughly 140,000 T cells and just over 80,000 unique TCRs was obtained from blood samples, and a median clonality of roughly 0.074 was observed. Twenty-nine patients had pretreatment blood TCR-seq, about 25 had at least one posttreatment blood collection, and about 25 had tumor TCR-seq. Progression-free survival longer than 6 months counted as durable clinical benefit, and TCR features were additionally tested against both progression-free and overall survival. In the same patients, whole exome sequencing and RNA sequencing of pretreatment tumors were performed in addition to TCR sequencing. The study was an exploratory multi-omic analysis of somatic, immune and clinical correlates of response to PD-L1 blockade with atezolizumab in urothelial cancer. Some ten patients reached durable clinical benefit, while some 20 patients did not. About 85% of the 29 patients were males with bladder-origin urothelial cancer, and about 60% of the 29 reported a prior smoking history. TCR sequencing covered pretreatment tumor samples and matched, serially collected peripheral blood taken before and after atezolizumab treatment. Blood samples were analyzed at 3 weeks after treatment start (second dose) and at 6 weeks after treatment start.

Each PCR received spiked-in synthetic TCR analog templates so that absolute template abundance could be estimated from read counts. Using the immunoSEQ assay, TCRbeta CDR3 regions were amplified from genomic DNA with bias-controlled V and J gene primers. Sequencing of rearranged TCRbeta segments was performed at approximately 20X coverage. As for how the authors treated the data: Clustering was used to correct sequencing errors, and CDR3s were annotated against IMGT to assign V, D and J genes. Downstream analyses used only productive TCRbeta rearrangements, leaving out any out-of-frame or stop-codon sequences. Clonality was computed as one minus Shannon entropy normalized by the log of the number of unique productive sequences. Clones differing between time points or between blood and tumor were identified by Fisher's exact test with Benjamini-Hochberg correction at adjusted p below 0.01. In TCRdb, the immuneACCESS table is reduced to in-frame sequences with V and J assigned. These tables do not hold every clone; where another copy was compared, an unresolved V gene accounts for under half, and the others remain unexplained. V, J and clone size are taken as reported in that table, and D and trimming were inferred from the DNA itself. Here the sample has about 82,000 clones; around 87% occur a single time. Over 5% of the sample belongs to the ten largest clones.

The full study reports these points: Greater expansion of tumor-associated TCR clones in peripheral blood 3 weeks after the start of treatment was observed in patients with durable benefit (n ≈ 20, p = 0.022). Improved progression-free and overall survival was associated with having pretreatment peripheral blood TCR clonality below the median. Because of the small sample size (n of about 29) and the many exploratory analyses performed, the results are intended to be regarded as hypothesis-generating.

The chain is assembled from TRBV11-3 and TRBJ2-3, with TRBD1 matching 8 junction bases. The specimen was PBMCs, collected around atezolizumab (anti-PD-L1) treatment. This receptor was taken from a woman aged 65 to 85 with urothelial cancer. The nucleotide sequence is given as TGTGCCAGCAGCCAGGGACAGGCCTATGGCACAGATACGCAGTATTTT. Its product reads: CASSQGQAYGTDTQYF.